Shown below are 10 T cell receptor beta chains from a single sample sequenced in a study of PD-L1 blockade in urothelial cancer. The data were produced by immunoSEQ multiplex PCR, yet TCRdb's version contains in-frame clones alone and is incomplete. This sample has about 29,000 clones; around 87% occur once, and the top ten carry 1.5% to 2%. The sample here was PBMCs, taken around atezolizumab (anti-PD-L1) treatment. The receptors stem from a man between 45 and 60 years old with urothelial cancer.

The CDR3 protein is CASSSTGAKNTEAFF. DNA for the CDR3: TGCGCCAGCAGCTCGACAGGGGCGAAAAACACTGAAGCTTTCTTT. V is TRBV5-1 and J is TRBJ1-1, with 8 bases matching TRBD1. This CDR3 is 15 amino acids long. The J segment lost 2 bases and the V segment lost 3 bases, leaving 6 bases of the junction unmatched. Germline V lookup: CDR1 SGHRS, CDR2 YFSETQ.

V usage is TRBV7-6 and J usage is TRBJ2-7; 7 bases map to TRBD1. CDR1 and CDR2 from the germline V gene are SGHVS and FNYEAQ. With V trimmed by 7 bases and J by 5 bases, 8 bases remained unmatched. CDR3 size: 13 residues. CDR3 residues: CASKGGAGDEQYF. CDR3 nucleotide sequence: TGTGCCAGCAAAGGGGGCGCCGGCGACGAGCAGTACTTC.

The chain combines TRBV25-1 with TRBJ2-7; 7 bases align to TRBD1. CDR1 and CDR2 from the germline V gene are MGHDK and SYGVNS. Losses at the gene ends were 5 bases for V and 3 bases for J; bases not matched to a gene: 13. The CDR3 spans 16 residues. This CDR3 reads CASSQLRGTAIYEQYF. DNA for the CDR3: TGTGCCAGCAGTCAACTGAGGGGGACAGCAATCTACGAGCAGTACTTC.

V usage is TRBV29-1 and J usage is TRBJ2-7; TRBD1 matches at 10 bases. V trimming: 3 bases; J trimming: 2 bases; junction bases outside the gene matches: 4. The CDR3 is 14 amino acids. The germline gives CDR1 SQVTM, CDR2 ANQGSEA. The CDR3 DNA reads TGCAGCGTTGATTTGGGACAGGGGACCTACGAGCAGTACTTC. Protein: CSVDLGQGTYEQYF.

This clone was seen a handful of times. The DNA of the CDR3 is TGTGCCAGCAGCTTTAGCGGAACCTACGAGCAGTACTTC. Encoded protein: CASSFSGTYEQYF. The chain combines TRBV7-2 with TRBJ2-7; D perhaps matches TRBD2 (6 bases). The CDR3 loop spans 13 amino acids. Deletions cut 3 bases from V and 2 bases from J, with 8 bases between. The germline CDR1 and CDR2 sequences are SGHTA and FQGNSA.

V usage is TRBV28 and J usage is TRBJ2-7, with a weak D call TRBD2 (5 bases). With 6 bases removed from V and 3 bases from J, the gap between germline ends came to 12 bases. Germline assignment: CDR1 MDHEN and CDR2 SYDVKM. This CDR3 has 13 amino acids. CDR3 coding DNA: TGTGCCAGCAGGAGTCGGGGTGTCTACGAGCAGTACTTC. Encoded protein: CASRSRGVYEQYF.

The chain employs TRBV4-1 and TRBJ2-7; 8 bases line up with TRBD1. V shed 3 bases and J 0 bases; nucleotides not matched to a gene: 7. This CDR3 contains 16 residues. Germline CDR1 is MGHRA and CDR2 is YSYEKL. The CDR3 nucleotides read TGCGCCAGCAGCCAGGGGGCGGACAGGGTCTCCTACGAGCAGTACTTC. This gives the protein CASSQGADRVSYEQYF.

The count of this clone is one. The chain employs TRBV10-2 and TRBJ2-2; 9 bases are a match to TRBD2. CDR3 length: 14 amino acids. V lost 10 bases to trimming and J lost 6 bases; unmatched junction nucleotides: 9. Looked up from germline, CDR1 is WSHSY and CDR2 is SAAADI. CDR3 sequence (DNA): TGCGCCACCTTAGCGGGAGTATCGGCCGGGGAGCTGTTTTTT. Amino acids: CATLAGVSAGELFF.

The chain is built from TRBV6-5 and TRBJ2-1, with D possibly being TRBD2 (6 bases). The germline gives CDR1 MNHEY, CDR2 SVGAGI. The V end was cut by 0 bases, the J end by 7 bases, with 13 bases between. There are 15 residues in the CDR3. Here the CDR3 DNA reads TGTGCCAGCAGTTACTCGGCGGGGATCGGGAATGAGCAGTTCTTC. Translated: CASSYSAGIGNEQFF.

The V call is TRBV28, the J call TRBJ1-3; D not resolved. Between the trimmed V and J ends, which lost 5 bases and 5 bases, there was a span of 28 bases. CDR3 length equals 19 residues. CDR1 is MDHEN, CDR2 SYDVKM, per germline. CDR3 DNA sequence: TGTGCCAGCAGTCCCCCCGGGAACAGTGCTCATAAAACGAGAAACACCATATATTTT. Amino acids: CASSPPGNSAHKTRNTIYF.